The next 20 T cell receptor beta chains were all read from a single sample in a study of cytomegalovirus exposure and HLA in healthy donors. PCR amplification relied on 60 Vbeta primers (plus 13 Jbeta primers). Clones were read by immunoSEQ multiplex PCR, and TCRdb kept only the in-frame ones, dropping some. The table has around 190,000 clones, more than 65% seen once. Sequencing was done on a sample of PBMCs. The receptors shown here come from a woman aged 30 to 39 in good health and CMV-seropositive.

This clone was seen once. The chain recombines TRBV10-2 with TRBJ2-7; 14 nucleotides agree with TRBD2. Germline-derived CDR1 and CDR2 are WSHSY and SAAADI. The CDR3 spans 14 residues. V shed 6 bases and J 7 bases; nucleotides not matched to a gene: 5. The CDR3 DNA is TGCGCCAGCAGCGCGACTAGCGGGAGGGATGAGCAGTACTTC. The encoded protein is CASSATSGRDEQYF.

The rearrangement joins TRBV5-6 to TRBJ1-2; 9 bases line up with TRBD1. CDR3 length: 16 residues. The germline CDR1 and CDR2 sequences are SGHDT and YYEEEE. V lost 0 bases to trimming and J lost 4 bases; unmatched junction nucleotides: 7. The CDR3 here is CASSLDTQGAIYGYTF. CDR3 nucleotide sequence: TGTGCCAGCAGCTTGGATACACAGGGGGCGATCTATGGCTACACCTTC.

The V and J genes are TRBV5-5 and TRBJ2-3; TRBD2 aligns across 8 bases. CDR1 SGHKS and CDR2 YYEKEE come from the germline V gene (reference sequence). V lost 1 base to trimming and J lost 5 bases; unmatched junction nucleotides: 6. The CDR3 loop spans 15 amino acids. CDR3 protein: CASSLLGGGRDTQYF. As DNA, the CDR3 is TGTGCCAGCAGCTTGCTCGGGGGGGGACGAGATACGCAGTATTTT.

In its sample, this clone was seen a few times. The chain combines TRBV6-1 with TRBJ2-3; 12 nucleotides line up with TRBD2. Germline trimming cut 2 bases from V and 5 bases from J; bases unmatched to any gene: 2. Germline values: CDR1 MNHNS, CDR2 SASEGT. This CDR3 region has 15 residues. This chain's CDR3 is CASSERGLAGDTQYF. CDR3 DNA: TGTGCCAGCAGTGAAAGGGGACTAGCGGGAGATACGCAGTATTTT.

J is TRBJ2-3 and V is TRBV7-7, with 10 bases aligning to TRBD2. The junction had 9 bases not matched to a gene; V was cut back by 5 bases and J by 4 bases. The CDR3 has 16 amino acids. Germline V gene sequence: CDR1 SSHAT, CDR2 FNYEAQ (reference sequence). In DNA, the CDR3 is TGTGCCAGCAGCCCCCAAGCGGGAGGGGGGGCAGATACGCAGTATTTT. Translation: CASSPQAGGGADTQYF.

The CDR3 sequence is CASSLDGVVQHF. The CDR3 nucleotides are TGTGCCAGCAGCTTGGACGGGGTTGTCCAGCATTTT. This chain joins TRBV5-4 and TRBJ1-5; D is ambiguous. Trimming stripped 0 bases from V and 12 bases from J, with 10 bases between. This CDR3 contains 12 residues. Germline V gives CDR1 SGHNT, CDR2 YYREEE (reference sequence).

This chain connects TRBV4-1 to TRBJ1-3; D is unresolved. Germline CDR1 reads MGHRA; CDR2 reads YSYEKL. The length of the CDR3 is 15 residues. V was cut by 0 bases and J by 0 bases, with 6 bases left in between. CDR3: CASSQDRISGNTIYF. Written as DNA, the CDR3 is TGCGCCAGCAGCCAAGACAGGATCTCTGGAAACACCATATATTTT.

The chain links TRBV28 to TRBJ2-1; 16 bases fit TRBD2. The J segment lost 9 bases and the V segment lost 7 bases, leaving 15 bases of the junction unmatched. Germline CDR1 and CDR2: MDHEN and SYDVKM. CDR3 length: 18 amino acids. CDR3 sequence reads: CASKLQGGTSGRALEQFF. The CDR3 DNA is TGTGCCAGCAAGCTCCAAGGCGGGACTAGCGGGAGGGCCCTTGAGCAGTTCTTC.

Only a few counts were recorded for this clone. The chain is built from TRBV5-5 and TRBJ2-7; 9 bases line up with TRBD2. Trimming took 2 bases from V and 2 from J; bases not matched to a gene: 5. Germline V lookup: CDR1 SGHKS, CDR2 YYEKEE (reference sequence). The CDR3 contains 15 residues. The CDR3 sequence: CASSFSGSATYEQYF. The CDR3 DNA sequence: TGTGCCAGCAGCTTTAGCGGGAGTGCTACCTACGAGCAGTACTTC.

The chain's CDR3 is CASSGLAFF. In DNA form, the CDR3 reads TGTGCCAGCAGTGGTCTTGCTTTCTTT. The chain links TRBV6-1 to TRBJ1-1; D call uncertain. CDR1 is MNHNS and CDR2 is SASEGT in the germline V gene. This CDR3 comprises 9 residues. Trimming took off 4 bases at V and 11 bases at J, with 5 bases between the two ends.

The rearrangement uses TRBV18 and TRBJ2-5; TRBD1 matches at 7 bases. Germline assignment: CDR1 KGHSH and CDR2 LQKENI. The V gene end was trimmed by 2 bases and the J gene end by 7 bases; junction bases not matched to a gene: 13. The CDR3 runs to 16 residues. The CDR3, as DNA: TGTGCCAGCTCACCAGGACAGGCGGTTAGTGAAGGGACCCAGTACTTC. Protein sequence: CASSPGQAVSEGTQYF.

This chain connects TRBV27 to TRBJ1-1, with TRBD1 as a possible D gene (5 bases). CDR1 MNHEY and CDR2 SMNVEV come from the germline V gene (reference sequence). V shed 5 bases and J shed 3 bases, with 13 bases lying between them. This CDR3 has 14 residues. The CDR3 nucleotides are TGTGCCAGCAGTCCCTCGTGGGGCGACACTGAAGCTTTCTTT. Its translation: CASSPSWGDTEAFF.

As regards this clone: The sample has other DNA sequences that encode this CDR3 too. This sequence joins TRBV7-9 and TRBJ2-3; D is undetermined. Germline CDR1 SEHNR, CDR2 FQNEAQ (reference sequence). Trimming took 1 base from V and 4 from J, leaving 3 bases between them. This CDR3 is built from 12 residues. CDR3 DNA sequence: TGTGCCAGCAGCTTAGAGCCAGATACGCAGTATTTT. Translated: CASSLEPDTQYF.

The rearrangement uses TRBV16 and TRBJ1-3; D not resolved. The V end was cut by 5 bases, the J end by 0 bases, with 11 bases between. Germline V CDR1 and CDR2: KGHSY, FQNENV. CDR3 length: 15 amino acids. The CDR3 reads CASSKVQDSGNTIYF. The CDR3 bases are TGTGCCAGCAGCAAAGTCCAGGACTCTGGAAACACCATATATTTT.

This clone has only one observation. The V call is TRBV11-1, the J call TRBJ2-1; 10 bases align to TRBD2. The V gene's germline CDR1 is SGHAT and CDR2 FQDESV (reference sequence). With 9 bases clipped from V and 5 bases from J, the junction kept 4 bases outside the gene matches. The CDR3 is 13 amino acids. In DNA, the CDR3 is TGTGCCAGTTCCCTAGCGGGAGACAATGAGCAGTTCTTC. Its protein is CASSLAGDNEQFF.

The CDR3: CASRPTGAPNTGELFF. The CDR3 DNA is TGTGCCAGCAGGCCCACAGGGGCTCCGAACACCGGGGAGCTGTTTTTT. V usage is TRBV28 and J usage is TRBJ2-2; 7 nucleotides match TRBD1. The V gene end was trimmed by 6 bases and the J gene end by 0 bases; junction bases not matched to a gene: 7. The CDR3 has 16 residues. Looked up from germline, CDR1 is MDHEN and CDR2 is SYDVKM.

V usage is TRBV5-4 and J usage is TRBJ2-7; D possibly corresponds to TRBD2 (6 bases). The V end was cut by 4 bases, the J end by 2 bases, with 16 bases between. Germline CDR1 is SGHNT and CDR2 is YYREEE (reference sequence). The CDR3 is made up of 15 amino acids. As DNA, the CDR3 is TGTGCCAGCAGCCTCGGGCTCACTAGCACCTACGAGCAGTACTTC. Encoded protein: CASSLGLTSTYEQYF.

The J gene is TRBJ2-1, the V gene TRBV28; D gene unclear. The CDR3 spans 15 residues. Trimming took 6 bases from V and 0 from J, leaving 12 bases between them. Germline CDR1 reads MDHEN; CDR2 reads SYDVKM. In DNA, the CDR3 is TGTGCCAGCAGCCCCCCCGCCGGCTCCTACAATGAGCAGTTCTTC. Amino acids: CASSPPAGSYNEQFF.

A note on this clone: Other DNA sequences in the sample encode the same CDR3. This sequence joins TRBV5-1 and TRBJ2-7; 7 bases map to TRBD2. Germline V CDR1 and CDR2: SGHRS, YFSETQ. Trimming at V came to 0 bases and at J to 2 bases, leaving 2 bases not matched to a gene. There are 14 residues in the CDR3. The CDR3 nucleotides read TGCGCCAGCAGCTTGGCGGGAGGAGCCTACGAGCAGTACTTC. This gives the protein CASSLAGGAYEQYF.

The V gene is TRBV6-4, the J gene TRBJ2-1, with 10 bases lining up with TRBD2. Germline V gene sequence: CDR1 MRHNA, CDR2 SNTAGT. This CDR3 has 14 residues. With V trimmed by 6 bases and J by 6 bases, 5 bases remained unmatched. For the CDR3, the DNA is TGTGCCAGCAGCCAGCGGGAGGGCCTCAATGAGCAGTTCTTC. Protein: CASSQREGLNEQFF.